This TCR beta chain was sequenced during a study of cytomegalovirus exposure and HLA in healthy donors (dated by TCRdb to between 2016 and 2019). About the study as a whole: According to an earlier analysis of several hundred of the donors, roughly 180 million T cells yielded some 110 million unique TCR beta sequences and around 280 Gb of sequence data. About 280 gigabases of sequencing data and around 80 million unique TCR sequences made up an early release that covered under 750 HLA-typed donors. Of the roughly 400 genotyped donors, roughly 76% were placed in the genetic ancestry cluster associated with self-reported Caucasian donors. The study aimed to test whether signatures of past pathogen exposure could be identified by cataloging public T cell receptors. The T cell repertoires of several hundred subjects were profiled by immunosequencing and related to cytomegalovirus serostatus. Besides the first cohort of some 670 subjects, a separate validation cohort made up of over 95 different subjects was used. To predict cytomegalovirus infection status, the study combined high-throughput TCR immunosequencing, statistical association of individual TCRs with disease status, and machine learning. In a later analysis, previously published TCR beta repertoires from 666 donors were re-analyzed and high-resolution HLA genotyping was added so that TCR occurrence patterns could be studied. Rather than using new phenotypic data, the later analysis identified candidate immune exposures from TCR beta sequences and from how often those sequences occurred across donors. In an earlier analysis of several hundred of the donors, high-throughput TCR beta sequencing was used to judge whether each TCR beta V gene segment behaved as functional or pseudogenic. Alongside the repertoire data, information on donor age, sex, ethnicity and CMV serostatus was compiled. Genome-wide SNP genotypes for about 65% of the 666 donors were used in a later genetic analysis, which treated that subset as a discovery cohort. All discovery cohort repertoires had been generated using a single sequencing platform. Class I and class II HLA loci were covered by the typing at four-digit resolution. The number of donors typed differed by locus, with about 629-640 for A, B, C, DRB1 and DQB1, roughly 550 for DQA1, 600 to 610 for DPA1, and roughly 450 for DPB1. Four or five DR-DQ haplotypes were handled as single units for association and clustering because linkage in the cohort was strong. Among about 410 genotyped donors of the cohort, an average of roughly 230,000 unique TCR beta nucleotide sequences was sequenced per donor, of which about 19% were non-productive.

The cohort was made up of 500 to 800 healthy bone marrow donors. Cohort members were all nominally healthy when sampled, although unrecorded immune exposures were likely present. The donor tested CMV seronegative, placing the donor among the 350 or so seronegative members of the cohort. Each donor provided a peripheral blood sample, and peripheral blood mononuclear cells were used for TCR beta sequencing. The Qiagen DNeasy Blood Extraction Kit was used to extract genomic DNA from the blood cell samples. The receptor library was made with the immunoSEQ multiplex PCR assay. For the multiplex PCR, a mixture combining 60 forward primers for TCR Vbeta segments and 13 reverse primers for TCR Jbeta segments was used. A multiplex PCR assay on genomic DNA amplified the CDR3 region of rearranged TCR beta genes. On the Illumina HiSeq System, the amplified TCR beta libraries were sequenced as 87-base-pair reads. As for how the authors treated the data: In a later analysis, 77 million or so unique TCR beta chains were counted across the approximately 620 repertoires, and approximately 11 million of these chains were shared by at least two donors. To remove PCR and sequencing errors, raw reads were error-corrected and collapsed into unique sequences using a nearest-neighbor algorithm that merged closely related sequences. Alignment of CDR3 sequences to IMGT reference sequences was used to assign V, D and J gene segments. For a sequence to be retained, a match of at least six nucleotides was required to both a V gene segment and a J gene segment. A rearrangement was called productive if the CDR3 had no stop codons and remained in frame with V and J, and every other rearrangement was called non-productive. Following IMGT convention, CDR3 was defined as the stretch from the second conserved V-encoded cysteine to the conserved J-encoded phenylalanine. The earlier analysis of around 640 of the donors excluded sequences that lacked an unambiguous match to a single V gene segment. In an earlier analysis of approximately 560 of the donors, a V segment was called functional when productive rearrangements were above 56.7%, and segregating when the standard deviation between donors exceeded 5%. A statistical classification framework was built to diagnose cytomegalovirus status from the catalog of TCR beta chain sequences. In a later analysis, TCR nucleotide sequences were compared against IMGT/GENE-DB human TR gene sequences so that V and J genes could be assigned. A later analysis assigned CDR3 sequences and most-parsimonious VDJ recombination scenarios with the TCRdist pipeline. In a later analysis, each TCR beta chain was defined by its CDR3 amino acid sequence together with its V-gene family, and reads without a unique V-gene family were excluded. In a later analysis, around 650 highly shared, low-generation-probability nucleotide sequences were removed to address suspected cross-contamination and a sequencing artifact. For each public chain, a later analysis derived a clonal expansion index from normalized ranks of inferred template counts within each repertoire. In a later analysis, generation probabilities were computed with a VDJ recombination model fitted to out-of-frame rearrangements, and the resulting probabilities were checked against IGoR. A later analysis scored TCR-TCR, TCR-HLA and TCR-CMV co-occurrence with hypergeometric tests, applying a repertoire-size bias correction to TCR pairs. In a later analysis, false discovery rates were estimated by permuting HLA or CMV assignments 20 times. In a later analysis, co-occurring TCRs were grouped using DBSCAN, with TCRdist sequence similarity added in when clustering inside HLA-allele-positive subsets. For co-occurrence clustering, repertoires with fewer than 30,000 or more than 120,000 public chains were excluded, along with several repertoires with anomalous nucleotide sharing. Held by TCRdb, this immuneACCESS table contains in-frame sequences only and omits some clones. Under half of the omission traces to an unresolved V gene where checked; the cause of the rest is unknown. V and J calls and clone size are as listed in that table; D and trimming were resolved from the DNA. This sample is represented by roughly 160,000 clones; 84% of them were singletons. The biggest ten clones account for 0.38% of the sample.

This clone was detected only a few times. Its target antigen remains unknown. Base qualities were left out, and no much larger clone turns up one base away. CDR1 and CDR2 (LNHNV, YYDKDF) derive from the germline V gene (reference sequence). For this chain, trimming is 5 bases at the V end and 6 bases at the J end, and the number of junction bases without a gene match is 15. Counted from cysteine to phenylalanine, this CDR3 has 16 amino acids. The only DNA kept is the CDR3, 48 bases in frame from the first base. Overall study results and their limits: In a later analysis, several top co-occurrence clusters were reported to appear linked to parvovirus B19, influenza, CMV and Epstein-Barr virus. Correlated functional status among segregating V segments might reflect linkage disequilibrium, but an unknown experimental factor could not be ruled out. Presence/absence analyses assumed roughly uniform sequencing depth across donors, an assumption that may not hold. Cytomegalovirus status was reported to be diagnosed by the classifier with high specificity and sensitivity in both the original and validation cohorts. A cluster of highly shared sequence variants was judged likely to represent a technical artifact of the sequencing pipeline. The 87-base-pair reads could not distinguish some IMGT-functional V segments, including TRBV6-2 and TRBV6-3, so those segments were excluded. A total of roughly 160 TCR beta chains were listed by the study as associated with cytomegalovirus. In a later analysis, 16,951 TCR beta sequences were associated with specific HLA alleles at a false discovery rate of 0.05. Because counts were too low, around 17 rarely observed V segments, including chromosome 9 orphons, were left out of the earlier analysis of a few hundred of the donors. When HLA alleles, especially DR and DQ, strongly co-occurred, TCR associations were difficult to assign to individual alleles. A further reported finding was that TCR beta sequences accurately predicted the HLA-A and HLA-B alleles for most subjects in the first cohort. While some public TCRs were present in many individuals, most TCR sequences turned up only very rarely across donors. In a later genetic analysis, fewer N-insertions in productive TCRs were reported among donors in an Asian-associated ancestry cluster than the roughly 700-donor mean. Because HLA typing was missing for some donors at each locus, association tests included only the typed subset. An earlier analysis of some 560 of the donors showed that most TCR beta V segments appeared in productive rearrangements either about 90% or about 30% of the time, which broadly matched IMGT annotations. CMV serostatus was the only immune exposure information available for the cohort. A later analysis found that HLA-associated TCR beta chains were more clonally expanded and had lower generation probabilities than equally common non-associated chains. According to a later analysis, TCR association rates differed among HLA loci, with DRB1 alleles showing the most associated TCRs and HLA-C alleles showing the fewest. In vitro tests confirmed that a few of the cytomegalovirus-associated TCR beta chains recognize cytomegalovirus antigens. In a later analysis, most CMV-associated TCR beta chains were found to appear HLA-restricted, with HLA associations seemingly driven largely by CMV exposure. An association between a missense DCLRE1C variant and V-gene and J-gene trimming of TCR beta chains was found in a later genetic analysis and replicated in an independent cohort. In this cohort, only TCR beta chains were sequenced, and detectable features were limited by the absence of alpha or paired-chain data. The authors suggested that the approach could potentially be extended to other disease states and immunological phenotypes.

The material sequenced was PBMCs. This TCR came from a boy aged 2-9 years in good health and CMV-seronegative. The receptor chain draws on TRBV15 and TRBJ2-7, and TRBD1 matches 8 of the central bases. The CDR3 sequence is CATSPGPTGALLEQYF. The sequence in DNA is TGTGCCACCAGCCCGGGACCGACAGGGGCGCTACTCGAGCAGTACTTC.